This section outlines one T cell receptor (beta chain) sequence together with its context. Antigen specificity is unknown. The CDR3 runs 15 residues. Losses at the gene ends were 1 base for V and 9 bases for J; bases not matched to a gene: 6. Germline V gene sequence: CDR1 SGHNT, CDR2 YYREEE (reference sequence). This sample stems from a study of T cell responses to AZD1222 COVID-19 vaccine. General observations from the study: Scientists sampled the repertoires only once the peak T cell response had passed. Donors were mostly white British, more females; clonal diversity possibly underestimated. Spike was spanned by vaccine-associated CD4 TCRs, with dominance at 160-218 and 743-854. Targeting of unmutated variant regions was reportedly seen in nearly half of spike-specific TCRs.

Sequenced by immunoSEQ multiplex PCR; TCRdb stores in-frame clones only, minus some. The sample has 160,000 or so clones; about nine tenths are singletons. This chain uses TRBV5-4 with TRBJ1-6; 8 bases align to TRBD1. This clonotype was sampled from an adult in good health. This sample comprised peripheral blood, obtained on day 0 of AZD1222 vaccination. CDR3 sequence reads: CASSLSGQEISPLHF. The CDR3 DNA follows: TGTGCCAGCAGCTTGTCGGGACAGGAGATTTCACCCCTCCACTTT.